These 8 T cell receptor beta chains were all obtained from the same sample, sequenced in a study of technical replicates of blood from several donors. The assay was immunoSEQ multiplex PCR, and TCRdb's table has in-frame clones only and misses some. The sample shows tens of thousands of clones, just under 95% of them seen only once. Sequencing was performed on PBMCs. The receptors shown here come from a human donor in good health. Some clones in this sample may be carry-over from other donors' samples.

J is TRBJ1-1 and V is TRBV18; 7 positions match TRBD1. Germline loops: CDR1 KGHSH, CDR2 LQKENI. Germline trimming cut 3 bases from V and 4 bases from J; bases unmatched to any gene: 5. The CDR3 consists of 14 residues. CDR3 coding DNA: TGTGCCAGCTCACCTTCAGGGGGTAGCACTGAAGCTTTCTTT. As protein: CASSPSGGSTEAFF.

The gene calls are TRBV10-3 and TRBJ1-5, with a tentative D call TRBD1 (5 bases). The germline V and J ends were trimmed by 0 bases and 3 bases, with 9 bases remaining between them. Germline V CDR1 and CDR2: ENHRY, SYGVKD. CDR3 length equals 15 residues. Here the CDR3 reads CAISESGENNQPQHF. DNA for the CDR3: TGTGCCATCAGTGAGTCAGGGGAAAACAATCAGCCCCAGCATTTT.

The gene calls are TRBV7-3 and TRBJ2-2, with D perhaps TRBD1 (5 bases). Trimming removed 5 bases at V and 6 bases at J, with 10 bases between. Germline CDR1 reads SGHTA; CDR2 reads FQGTGA. The CDR3 length is 13 residues. CDR3 sequence reads: CASSLQGSGELFF. The CDR3 DNA reads TGTGCCAGCAGCCTCCAGGGTTCCGGGGAGCTGTTTTTT.

The rearrangement links TRBV29-1 to TRBJ1-2; a weak D match, TRBD1 (5 bases). The V gene lost 6 bases and the J gene lost 4 bases, with 12 bases spanning the gap. The CDR3 totals 12 residues. Germline V gene sequence: CDR1 SQVTM, CDR2 ANQGSEA. The CDR3 loop reads CSVRRASYGYTF. The CDR3 DNA sequence: TGCAGCGTGCGCAGGGCTAGCTATGGCTACACCTTC.

V gene TRBV5-4 combines with J gene TRBJ1-1; tentatively, D is TRBD1 (6 bases). The germline V gene has CDR1 SGHNT and CDR2 YYREEE (reference sequence). The CDR3 is 14 amino acids. The V and J ends lost 4 bases and 8 bases respectively, with 18 bases between them. The DNA of the CDR3 is TGTGCCAGCAGCCGTCGGGGGGGCGTAATCGAAGCTTTCTTT. It specifies CASSRRGGVIEAFF. The whole variable domain, filled in from reference TRBV5-4 and TRBJ1-1, reads ETGVTQSPTHLIKTRGQQVTLRCSSQSGHNTVSWYQQALGQGPQFIFQYYREEENGRGNFPPRFSGLQFPNYSSELNVNALELDDSALYLCASSRRGGVIEAFFGQGTRLTVV.

CDR3 bases: TGTGCCAGCAGCCACACAGGGGGGGAGACCCAGTACTTC. Its translation: CASSHTGGETQYF. J is TRBJ2-5 and V is TRBV6-6; the match to TRBD1 covers 8 bases. Germline loops: CDR1 MNHNY, CDR2 SVGAGI (reference sequence). J was trimmed by 5 bases and V by 6 bases; bases with no gene match: 5. This CDR3 spans 13 amino acids.

The rearrangement joins TRBV4-3 to TRBJ2-1; 8 bases agree with TRBD2. This CDR3 region has 17 residues. The germline V gene encodes CDR1 LGHNA and CDR2 YSLEER. With V trimmed by 1 base and J by 0 bases, 5 bases remained unmatched. CDR3 loop: CASSQVPAGASYNEQFF. The CDR3 bases are TGCGCCAGCAGCCAAGTCCCAGCGGGGGCCTCCTACAATGAGCAGTTCTTC.

This clone appeared once. This chain connects TRBV7-8 to TRBJ2-1, with a possible D match to TRBD1 (6 bases). V was cut by 5 bases and J by 6 bases, with 14 bases left in between. The germline V gene has CDR1 SGHVS and CDR2 FQNEAQ. The CDR3 has 14 amino acids. CDR3 nucleotide sequence: TGTGCCAGCAGCCCAGCGACAGGAGTCAATGAGCAGTTCTTC. Amino acid sequence: CASSPATGVNEQFF.